The 5 T cell receptor beta chains presented below share a single source sample, sequenced in a study of blood T cell repertoires in COVID-19 (dated by TCRdb to about 2020). The library was produced with the immunoSEQ multiplex PCR assay. Held by TCRdb, this immuneACCESS table contains in-frame sequences only and omits some clones. Under half of the omission traces to an unresolved V gene where checked; the cause of the rest is unknown. This sample holds some 150,000 clones; roughly 80% were observed only once. Under 0.75% of the sample rests with the top ten. Sequenced material: peripheral blood. Receptors were obtained from a man in his sixties with acute or convalescent COVID-19.

This clone has a handful of counts. V gene TRBV27 combines with J gene TRBJ2-5; TRBD2 aligns across 12 bases. Germline CDR1 reads MNHEY; CDR2 reads SMNVEV (reference sequence). The CDR3 is made up of 15 amino acids. Unmatched junction bases numbered 7, after V lost 5 bases and J lost 6 bases. CDR3 bases: TGTGCCAGCAGTGCAGGGACTAGCGGGCAACAGACCCAGTACTTC. This gives the protein CASSAGTSGQQTQYF.

The V call is TRBV4-3, the J call TRBJ2-4; D not certain. Germline V gene data show CDR1 as LGHNA and CDR2 as YSLEER. The ends were cut back, 1 base at V and 4 bases at J, with 8 bases in the middle. The CDR3 sequence is 14 residues long. CDR3 bases: TGCGCCAGCAGCCAAGTAGACTCTAAAAACATTCAGTACTTC. This translates into CASSQVDSKNIQYF.

The chain employs TRBV24-1 and TRBJ2-2; possible D gene TRBD1, 6 bases. V was shortened by 7 bases and J by 4 bases, with 18 bases between the two germline ends. In germline, CDR1 is KGHDR, CDR2 SFDVKD. This CDR3 is 16 amino acids long. The DNA of the CDR3 is TGTGCCACCAGAGACAGCAGACAGGCCGGCACCGGGGAGCTGTTTTTT. It translates to CATRDSRQAGTGELFF.

This clone was counted between two and nine times. The chain carries TRBV9 and TRBJ1-6, with TRBD1 matching 9 bases. The CDR3 covers 17 residues. Germline loops: CDR1 SGDLS, CDR2 YYNGEE. Trimming at V came to 3 bases and at J to 8 bases, leaving 12 bases not matched to a gene. Here the CDR3 reads CASSDGTGLTLDSPLHF. The CDR3 nucleotides read TGTGCCAGCAGCGACGGGACAGGGTTAACCCTTGATTCACCCCTCCACTTT.

This clone has just one count. The chain has TRBV6-5 and TRBJ2-1, with 7 positions matching TRBD2. Germline assignment: CDR1 MNHEY and CDR2 SVGAGI. Unmatched junction bases numbered 2, after V lost 5 bases and J lost 1 base. The CDR3 contains 14 residues. CDR3 sequence (DNA): TGTGCCAGCAGTCGGCGGGAGTCCTACAATGAGCAGTTCTTC. Its translation: CASSRRESYNEQFF.